A single TCR beta chain is shown here with its context. This CDR3 region has 14 residues. The V gene's germline CDR1 is MNHEY and CDR2 SVGAGI. Deletions cut 6 bases from V and 4 bases from J, with 15 bases between. The source of the sample is a study of blood T cell repertoires in COVID-19. Study in general: Acute-phase and convalescent COVID-19 samples originated in the United States, Italy and Spain.

As handled by the study authors: Cell counts per sample came from amplifying reference gene primers. Measured with immunoSEQ multiplex PCR; TCRdb has only the in-frame clones, and not every one. V, J and clone size reflect that table, while D and trimming were determined from the DNA. The repertoire holds some 240,000 clones, with about 85% as singletons. Ages ranged from roughly 18 to 100 years, with residence in more than 20 US areas. It was within 2 weeks before study entry that exposed participants met a COVID-19 case. V is TRBV6-5 and J is TRBJ1-1; D may be TRBD1 (5 bases). The receptor was isolated from a woman aged 45-65 years who had been exposed to COVID-19. The sequencing sample was made of PBMCs or T cells enriched from blood (not recorded which). CDR3 amino acids: CASRNKGKGTEAFF. CDR3 in DNA: TGTGCCAGCAGAAACAAGGGGAAGGGCACTGAAGCTTTCTTT.